The present entry profiles one T cell receptor beta chain with its context. This clonotype occurred once. The antigen it recognizes is unknown. Base qualities are not recorded, but no much larger clone differs from it by a single base. One read alone is weak evidence. The library was produced with bulk RNA-seq. Sequencing used an Illumina HiSeq 2500. As for how the authors treated the data: CDR3 sequences in the separate targeted TCR-seq dataset were extracted from raw reads and quantified using MiXCR version 2.1.5 with default parameters. In the separate targeted TCR-seq dataset, TCR-beta clones were defined by the combination of V gene, J gene and CDR3 sequence. The separate targeted TCR-seq dataset was filtered by first dropping clones with fewer than three counts and then keeping only the 90% most strongly expressed clones in each sample. In the separate targeted TCR-seq dataset, Treg-Tconv overlap was computed as shared clones divided by total Treg clones per tissue, times 100. Using fastp at Q25 and MiXCR, TCRdb reprocessed the public reads and kept productive beta chains. All rows with the same CDR3 protein become a single entry with the most common DNA and genes. These V and J calls are TCRdb output, not the study's own analysis. This sample gives 2,000 to 3,000 distinct CDR3 sequences in total; roughly 67% of them show up just once. The ten largest clones add up to 2.5% to 3.5% of the sample.

For memory regulatory T cells, the sort was based on CD4+ CD45RA- CD25high cells. Tumor-draining lymph nodes were classified as non-invaded or invaded according to absence or presence of metastatic tumor cells. Before staining and sorting, T cells were pre-enriched using a Miltenyi Pan T Cell isolation kit. Primary tumors were characterized by immunohistochemistry for estrogen receptor, progesterone receptor, HER2 and Ki-67. Fresh surgical tissue was processed within a few hours after surgery by cutting into small fragments. The tissue fragments were enzymatically digested with Liberase TL plus DNase for 15 to 20 minutes and then passed through a 40-micrometer strainer. After DAPI live/dead staining, sorting was performed on a BD FACS Aria II with about 96-99% purity. The sorted cells were lysed in TCL buffer, and a Norgen Single Cell RNA purification kit, including DNase treatment, was used to purify the RNA.

The entry originates in a study of draining lymph node invasion in breast cancer (dated by TCRdb to the early 2020s). With respect to the entire study: Nodal metastasis was diagnosed by histology and cytokeratin immunohistochemistry, and confirmation was obtained by EpCAM/CD45 flow cytometry. In a separate targeted assay, bulk TCR-beta CDR3 sequencing compared sorted memory regulatory T cells and memory conventional CD4 T cells across breast cancer tissues. From each patient, matched non-invaded and tumor-invaded tumor-draining lymph nodes and the primary tumor were collected, and both Treg and Tconv subsets were profiled. In the separate targeted TCR sequencing, lymph nodes from about five patients were covered, and primary tumors were sequenced for three of those patients. Summary of the overall study and its limitations: Shared TCRs between Treg and Tconv subsets were considered suggestive but not proof of common clonal origin. Roughly 13-22% of Treg TCRs were shared with Tconvs per tissue, interpreted as suggesting peripheral Treg induction. The data could not resolve whether Treg conversion took place in a given organ or whether converted Tregs recirculated between nodes and tumor. In the targeted TCR-seq data, Tregs appeared to be more clonally expanded than Tconvs in all tissues, and lower diversity was found for both subsets in tumor than in lymph nodes. The tumor top-100 clone tracking analysis was possible in only a couple of patients. Some clones from the top 100 tumor clones were found in both invaded and non-invaded nodes, which suggests recirculation between the tumor and the draining nodes.

Based on the germline V gene, the CDR1 and CDR2 sequences are KGHSH and LQKENI. CDR3 length: 14 amino acids, cysteine to phenylalanine. CDR3 DNA only is kept here, 42 bases in frame from base 1. V and J are truncated by 4 bases and 0 bases respectively, leaving an intervening sequence of 10 bases. The chain uses TRBV18 and TRBJ2-7, with an unclear D gene assignment. Sequencing input: sorted memory Tregs from a lymph node. The cell subset or site label here, explained by the study, means: CD45RA-negative sorted CD4+ T cells (memory Tconv or effector/memory Treg). The receptor was isolated from a female donor with luminal breast cancer. The DNA sequence is as follows: TGTGCCAGCTCACAAGGGCGCAACTCCTACGAGCAGTACTTC. It translates to CASSQGRNSYEQYF.